This T cell receptor beta chain was sequenced for a study of T-cell reconstitution after alpha-beta-depleted transplantation in children (TCRdb year 2016). In the study overall: T-cell immune reconstitution after TCRalphabeta/CD19-depleted allogeneic hematopoietic cell transplantation in children was quantitatively tracked in the study by means of TCR repertoire profiling. The full study reports these points: The high TCRbeta diversity at day 60 in some patients was ascribed to recipient T cells and intrathymic progenitors that had survived conditioning. The apparently early recovery of alphabetaT-cell counts about two months after transplant reportedly depended on only several hundred rapidly expanded clones that came from non-depleted graft cells. Over the following months the frequencies of hyperexpanded clones went down, and after one year T-cell counts and TCRbeta diversity were mostly credited to newly produced T cells.

In the case of this clonotype: This receptor's antigen is unknown. No much larger clone exists at a distance of one base, and base qualities are not known.

The sample's treatment or condition label is to be understood as: allogeneic hematopoietic cell transplantation with graft depleted of TCRalphabeta T cells and CD19 B cells. The transplant recipients were children given TCRalphabeta/CD19-depleted allogeneic hematopoietic cell grafts. According to the germline V gene, CDR1 reads SGHDT and CDR2 reads YYEEEE. V is cut by 2 bases and J by 5 bases, and the space between the germline ends is 17 bases. Taken from cysteine to phenylalanine, the CDR3 has 17 residues. Only the CDR3 region is kept as DNA, spanning 51 bases read in frame from base 1. The method behind the library was PCR. The sequencing machine was an Illumina HiSeq 2500. TCR library preparation used molecular barcoding, with unique molecular identifiers applied to normalize quantification of the TCRbeta repertoire. TCRdb reworked the public reads: Q25 trimming with fastp, MiXCR clone assembly, productive beta chains retained. Rows with a matching CDR3 protein are joined into one entry that keeps the most common DNA and genes. The sample table records fewer than 550,000 distinct CDR3 sequences; over 10% of these occur just once. The ten largest make up 12% to 15% of the sample.

The sequencing used PBMCs, mostly from graft donor cells, collected 180 days after TCRalphabeta/CD19-depleted stem cell transplant. Recombination linked TRBV5-6 to TRBJ2-6; the D gene could be either TRBD1 or TRBD2, each agreeing at 6 bases. The source is a female patient aged 2-9 years who had a stem cell transplant for aplastic anemia, so the T cells may come from the graft donor. For the CDR3, the sequence is CASSFPGGPRWANVLTF. The nucleotide sequence reads as follows: TGTGCCAGCAGCTTCCCCGGGGGCCCCCGCTGGGCCAACGTCCTGACTTTC.